The 27 T cell receptor beta chains given below trace back to one sample, sequenced in a study of shared clonotypes between healthy human individuals. Here immunoSEQ multiplex PCR was the method, and the copy in TCRdb shows in-frame clones only, minus some. This table holds about 2.3 million clones, just under 95% found once. The sequenced sample was naive CD4+ T cells from PBMCs. The subset was: CD45RA+ positively selected. Receptors originate from a man in his late teens or twenties in good health. Some clones in this sample may be carry-over from other donors' samples.

The count of this clone is one. The chain joins TRBV4-1 to TRBJ2-1; D is perhaps TRBD1 (5 bases). V was shortened by 1 base and J by 15 bases, with 13 bases between the two germline ends. This CDR3 spans 12 amino acids. From germline, CDR1 is MGHRA and CDR2 YSYEKL. DNA for the CDR3: TGCGCCAGCAGCCAAGTATATGGGGCCAGGTTCTTC. It encodes CASSQVYGARFF.

V gene TRBV21-1 combines with J gene TRBJ1-2; whether TRBD1, the table's D call, matches the DNA was not checked. TRBV21-1 is a pseudogene. The length of the CDR3 is 11 residues. DNA for the CDR3: TGTGCCAGCAGGCAGGGTCGGGGCTACACCTTC. Translated: CASRQGRGYTF.

In regard to this clone: Other DNA sequences in this sample translate to the same CDR3. V is TRBV28 and J is TRBJ1-2; tentatively, D is TRBD1 (6 bases). The CDR3 has 12 amino acids. Trimming stripped 6 bases from V and 7 bases from J, with 12 bases between. CDR1 is MDHEN and CDR2 is SYDVKM in the germline V gene. The DNA of the CDR3 is TGTGCCAGCAGCTTAGGGGGTCGTGGCTACACCTTC. It codes for CASSLGGRGYTF.

DNA of the CDR3: TGTGCCAGCAGCCAACCAGGGGGCATCTATGGCTACACCTTC. This encodes CASSQPGGIYGYTF. The V call is TRBV16, the J call TRBJ1-2, with TRBD1 matching over 8 bases. This CDR3 spans 14 amino acids. J gave up 4 bases and V 2 bases, and 3 bases lay outside the gene matches. CDR1 is KGHSY, CDR2 FQNENV, per germline. The variable domain in full, with the rest retrieved from reference TRBV16 and TRBJ1-2, is GEEVAQTPKHLVRGEGQKAKLYCAPIKGHSYVFWYQQVLKNEFKFLISFQNENVFDETGMPKERFSAKCLPNSPCSLEIQATKLEDSAVYFCASSQPGGIYGYTFGSGTRLTVV.

This clone was picked up one time. The gene calls are TRBV28 and TRBJ2-7; TRBD1 matches at 10 bases. The CDR3 loop spans 14 amino acids. V lost 6 bases to trimming and J lost 3 bases; unmatched junction nucleotides: 5. Germline-derived CDR1 and CDR2 are MDHEN and SYDVKM. The CDR3 loop reads CASRLGQGDYEQYF. CDR3 bases: TGTGCCAGCAGGTTAGGACAGGGGGACTACGAGCAGTACTTC.

V is TRBV9 and J is TRBJ2-1; D tentatively reads TRBD1 or TRBD2 (8 bases each). Deletions cut 6 bases from V and 6 bases from J, with 22 bases between. This CDR3 is built from 16 residues. Germline V gene sequence: CDR1 SGDLS, CDR2 YYNGEE. CDR3 bases: TGTGCCAGCAACCCCAGGGGGCTAGCGGGTGTCAATGAGCAGTTCTTC. Its protein is CASNPRGLAGVNEQFF.

V usage is TRBV19 and J usage is TRBJ2-7; a possible D gene is TRBD2 (5 bases). The CDR3 consists of 16 residues. Germline CDR1 is LNHDA and CDR2 is SQIVND (reference sequence). Trimming left V 3 bases short and J 2 bases short, with 17 bases between. CDR3 nucleotides: TGTGCCAGTAGTATTGCGAGCGGCTCCATAACCTACGAGCAGTACTTC. Translation gives CASSIASGSITYEQYF.

This chain links TRBV18 with TRBJ2-5; 7 bases agree with TRBD2. Germline CDR1 is KGHSH and CDR2 is LQKENI. The J segment lost 5 bases and the V segment lost 3 bases, leaving 15 bases of the junction unmatched. This CDR3 has 17 residues. The CDR3: CASSPGGFTSGSETQYF. As DNA, the CDR3 is TGTGCCAGCTCACCGGGGGGGTTCACCTCGGGGTCGGAGACCCAGTACTTC.

The rearrangement joins TRBV4-1 to TRBJ2-5; D might be TRBD2 (5 bases). The CDR3 contains 14 residues. Trimming removed 3 bases from V and 5 bases from J, with 13 bases in between. The germline V gene encodes CDR1 MGHRA and CDR2 YSYEKL. In DNA form, the CDR3 reads TGCGCCAGCAGCCAGGGTCGGGGTCCTGAGACCCAGTACTTC. Translating it yields CASSQGRGPETQYF.

This chain connects TRBV18 to TRBJ2-7, with a weak D call TRBD2 (5 bases). The CDR3 extends over 13 amino acids. The V gene's germline CDR1 is KGHSH and CDR2 LQKENI. The germline V and J ends were trimmed by 2 bases and 6 bases, with 11 bases remaining between them. DNA for the CDR3: TGTGCCAGCTCACCAATGGGGAGTCGCGAGCAGTACTTC. As protein: CASSPMGSREQYF.

The chain combines TRBV28 with TRBJ1-1; maybe TRBD1 (5 bases). V lost 4 bases and J 7 bases, leaving 13 bases between the germline ends. This CDR3 contains 13 residues. CDR1 and CDR2 (germline): MDHEN, SYDVKM. The CDR3 DNA is TGTGCCAGCAGTTCGGTGGACACTTTTGAAGCTTTCTTT. Protein sequence: CASSSVDTFEAFF.

This chain joins TRBV2 and TRBJ2-5; 9 bases map to TRBD2. Trimming took 10 bases from V and 5 from J; bases not matched to a gene: 14. The CDR3 has 15 residues. Germline-derived CDR1 and CDR2 are SNHLY and FYNNEI. The CDR3 loop reads CATRVSGRPVETQYF. The CDR3 DNA sequence: TGTGCCACCAGAGTCAGCGGGAGGCCGGTGGAGACCCAGTACTTC.

The chain employs TRBV10-1 and TRBJ2-7; 8 bases agree with TRBD1. CDR1 is WNHNN, CDR2 SYGVQD, per germline (reference sequence). V lost 3 bases to trimming and J lost 4 bases; unmatched junction nucleotides: 8. The CDR3 covers 15 residues. The CDR3 loop is CASSDRRQGRYEQYF. Written as DNA, the CDR3 is TGCGCCAGCAGTGATCGGCGACAGGGGAGGTACGAGCAGTACTTC.

The rearrangement joins TRBV19 to TRBJ1-1; D may be TRBD1 (5 bases). The CDR3 is 16 residues long. Trimming removed 6 bases at V and 0 bases at J, with 17 bases between. Germline assignment: CDR1 LNHDA and CDR2 SQIVND (reference sequence). The CDR3 is CASSPLQGSLNTEAFF. CDR3 DNA: TGTGCCAGTAGCCCCCTCCAGGGAAGCCTGAACACTGAAGCTTTCTTT.

As for this clone: The identical CDR3 is also encoded by other nucleotide sequences in the sample. The J gene is TRBJ2-1, the V gene TRBV7-9; no definite D call. The germline CDR1 and CDR2 sequences are SEHNR and FQNEAQ (reference sequence). Between the trimmed V and J ends, which lost 2 bases and 9 bases, there was a span of 5 bases. CDR3 length equals 11 residues. CDR3 residues: CASSLSGEQFF. The CDR3, as DNA: TGTGCCAGCAGCTTAAGTGGTGAGCAGTTCTTC.

The chain has TRBV7-9 and TRBJ2-7; tentatively, D is TRBD2 (5 bases). This CDR3 comprises 14 residues. Germline loops: CDR1 SEHNR, CDR2 FQNEAQ (reference sequence). V lost 5 bases and J lost 2, with 13 bases in between. The CDR3 reads CASSNTRETYEQYF. The CDR3 DNA reads as TGTGCCAGCAGCAATACTAGGGAGACCTACGAGCAGTACTTC.

On this clone itself: Other DNA sequences in the sample encode the same CDR3. This sequence joins TRBV2 and TRBJ2-3; a possible D gene is TRBD1 (6 bases). CDR3 size: 14 residues. Germline V lookup: CDR1 SNHLY, CDR2 FYNNEI. V was clipped by 4 bases and J by 3 bases, with 11 bases between them. This CDR3 is CASSVGQGTDTQYF. For the CDR3, the DNA is TGTGCCAGCAGTGTAGGGCAGGGGACAGATACGCAGTATTTT.

The chain has TRBV18 and TRBJ2-7, with unresolved D. CDR3 length: 14 residues. Germline V gene lookup returns CDR1 KGHSH and CDR2 LQKENI. The germline V and J ends were trimmed by 4 bases and 2 bases, with 12 bases remaining between them. This CDR3 reads CASSLGALTYEQYF. Here the CDR3 DNA reads TGTGCCAGCTCACTTGGAGCGCTCACCTACGAGCAGTACTTC.

The genes are TRBV6-5 and TRBJ1-1, with 7 positions matching TRBD1. The CDR3 covers 15 residues. CDR1 is MNHEY and CDR2 is SVGAGI in the germline V gene. The trim removed 5 bases at V and 7 bases at J, leaving 13 bases unmatched. In DNA form, the CDR3 reads TGTGCCAGCAGTCGAGGGGGGACAGACGGGAATGAAGCTTTCTTT. The encoded protein is CASSRGGTDGNEAFF.

The V call is TRBV5-5, the J call TRBJ2-7; D unclear. The CDR3 length is 15 residues. V gave up 0 bases and J gave up 0 bases, with 10 bases separating them. Germline CDR1 is SGHKS and CDR2 is YYEKEE (reference sequence). In DNA, the CDR3 is TGTGCCAGCAGCTTGGCTCAAGGAAGCTCCTACGAGCAGTACTTC. This codes for CASSLAQGSSYEQYF.

Worth noting for this clone: Different DNA sequences within this sample yield the same CDR3. This rearrangement joins TRBV28 to TRBJ1-1, with 7 bases identical to TRBD1. The J segment lost 11 bases and the V segment lost 5 bases, leaving 8 bases of the junction unmatched. Looked up from germline, CDR1 is MDHEN and CDR2 is SYDVKM. There are 12 residues in the CDR3. The CDR3 region has the DNA TGTGCCAGCAGTCTACTAACAGGGGAGGCTTTCTTT. The encoded protein is CASSLLTGEAFF.

As concerns this clone: This sample includes further DNA sequences coding for the same CDR3. V gene TRBV27 combines with J gene TRBJ2-1; D may be TRBD2 (5 bases). The CDR3 runs to 15 residues. V lost 2 bases to trimming and J lost 0 bases, with 8 bases between them. CDR1 and CDR2 from the germline V gene are MNHEY and SMNVEV (reference sequence). CDR3 sequence reads: CASSLRTSSYNEQFF. The CDR3 nucleotides read TGTGCCAGCAGTTTACGAACTAGCTCCTACAATGAGCAGTTCTTC.

This rearrangement joins TRBV2 to TRBJ1-2; D is unresolved. Germline CDR1 SNHLY, CDR2 FYNNEI. V dropped 4 bases and J dropped 3 bases, with 9 bases sitting between them. This CDR3 is built from 13 residues. The CDR3 region is CASSGSVYYGYTF. The DNA for the CDR3 is TGTGCCAGCAGTGGCTCGGTCTACTATGGCTACACCTTC.

CDR3 coding DNA: TGCGCCAGCAGCCAAGGAGGACTAGCGGGAGGGATTGGGACCCAGTACTTC. Encoded protein: CASSQGGLAGGIGTQYF. The chain recombines TRBV4-1 with TRBJ2-5, with 15 positions matching TRBD2. CDR3 size: 17 residues. Germline V gives CDR1 MGHRA, CDR2 YSYEKL. The trim removed 1 base at V and 7 bases at J, leaving 7 bases unmatched.

The genes are TRBV29-1 and TRBJ2-1; TRBD2 matches 7 bases. The CDR3 is 15 residues long. Germline assignment: CDR1 SQVTM and CDR2 ANQGSEA. Trimming took 3 bases from V and 0 from J; bases not matched to a gene: 5. This CDR3 is CSVEVLAVSYNEQFF. In DNA form, the CDR3 reads TGCAGCGTTGAGGTTCTAGCGGTCTCCTACAATGAGCAGTTCTTC.

This chain's CDR3 is CASSLDQGHNEQFF. DNA of the CDR3: TGCGCCAGCAGCTTGGATCAGGGACACAATGAGCAGTTCTTC. The chain joins TRBV5-1 to TRBJ2-7; either TRBD1 or TRBD2 may supply D (5 bases each). The DNA end is more similar to TRBJ2-1, so the J call may be wrong. This CDR3 contains 14 residues. The germline CDR1 and CDR2 sequences are SGHRS and YFSETQ.

This chain joins TRBV6-6 and TRBJ1-5; possible D gene TRBD1, 6 bases. With 2 bases removed from V and 5 bases from J, the gap between germline ends came to 10 bases. CDR3 length equals 14 residues. Germline CDR1 is MNHNY and CDR2 is SVGAGI (reference sequence). The CDR3 DNA is TGTGCCAGCAGTTACACGGGGGGGCATCAGCCCCAGCATTTT. Its translation is CASSYTGGHQPQHF.